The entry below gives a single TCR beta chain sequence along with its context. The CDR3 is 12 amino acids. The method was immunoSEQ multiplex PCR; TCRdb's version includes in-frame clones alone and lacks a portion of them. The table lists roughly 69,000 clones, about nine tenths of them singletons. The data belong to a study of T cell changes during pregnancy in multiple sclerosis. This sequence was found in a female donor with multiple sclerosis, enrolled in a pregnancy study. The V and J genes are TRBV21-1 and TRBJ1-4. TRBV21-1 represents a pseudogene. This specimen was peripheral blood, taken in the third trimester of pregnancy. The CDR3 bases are TGTGCCAGCAGCATACCGGGCCCACTAGCGTTTTTT. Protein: CASSIPGPLAFF.